This T cell receptor beta chain came from a study of a mutant IDH1 vaccine in newly diagnosed glioma. About the study: The first vaccination came 4-6 weeks after radiotherapy alone, or with temozolomide cycles. Earlier care involved radiotherapy, temozolomide, or both, and the majority received both. Visit V12 was at week 35; visit V13 was at week 47.

Generated by immunoSEQ multiplex PCR, the TCRdb table keeps only in-frame clones and is missing some. Of over 55,000 clones listed, 80% to 90% are singletons. The time point denotes: week 35, safety follow-up. The investigators gave 300 ug of mutant IDH1 20-mer peptide in each vaccine dose, together with topical imiquimod. The vaccination schedule gave patients eight doses in weeks 1, 3, 5, 7, 11, 15, 19 and 23. This clone was picked up a small number of times. Its antigen is unidentified. The CDR3 is 17 residues long. V trimming: 0 bases; J trimming: 7 bases; junction bases outside the gene matches: 4. In germline, CDR1 is ENHRY, CDR2 SYGVKD.

The J gene is TRBJ2-1, the V gene TRBV10-3, with 15 bases that match TRBD2. The TCR comes from a middle-aged man with glioma. The material sequenced was PBMCs, taken from a glioma patient whose treatment included an IDH1 peptide vaccine. CDR3 protein: CAISESWGTSGRNEQFF. The CDR3 coding sequence is TGTGCCATCAGTGAGTCGTGGGGGACTAGCGGGAGGAATGAGCAGTTCTTC.